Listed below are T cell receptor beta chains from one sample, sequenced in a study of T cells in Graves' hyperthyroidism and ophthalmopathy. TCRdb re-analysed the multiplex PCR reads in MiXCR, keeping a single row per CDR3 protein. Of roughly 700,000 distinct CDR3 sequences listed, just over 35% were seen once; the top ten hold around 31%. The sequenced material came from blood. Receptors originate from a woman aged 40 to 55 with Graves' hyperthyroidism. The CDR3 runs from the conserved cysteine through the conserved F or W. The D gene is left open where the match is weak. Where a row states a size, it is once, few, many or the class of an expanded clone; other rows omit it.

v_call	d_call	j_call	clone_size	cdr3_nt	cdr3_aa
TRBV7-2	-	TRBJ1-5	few	TGTGCCAGCAGCGATACAGGGCACAATCAGCCCCAGCATTTT	CASSDTGHNQPQHF
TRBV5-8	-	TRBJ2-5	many	TGTGCCAGCAGCTTAGGGGACCAAGAGACCCAGTACTTC	CASSLGDQETQYF
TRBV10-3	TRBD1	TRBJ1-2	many	TGTGCCATCAGTGTAGACAGGGATGGCTACACCTTC	CAISVDRDGYTF
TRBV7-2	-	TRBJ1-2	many	TGTGCCAGCAGCTCCGGGACGCAGTTTAGCTATGGCTACACCTTC	CASSSGTQFSYGYTF
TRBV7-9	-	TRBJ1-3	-	TGTGCCAGCAGCTTTGGCGGGGTCGGAAACACCATATATTTT	CASSFGGVGNTIYF
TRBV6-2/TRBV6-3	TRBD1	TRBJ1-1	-	TGTGCCAGCAGGGGTACAGGGGGCCTGGGCACTGAAGCTTTCTTT	CASRGTGGLGTEAFF
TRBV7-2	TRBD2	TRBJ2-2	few	TGTGCCAGCAGCTCCGGACTAGCGGGAGTAAACGGGGAGCTGTTTTTT	CASSSGLAGVNGELFF
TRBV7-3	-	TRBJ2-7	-	TGTGCCAGCAGCCTTAGAACCGGGACGGGAACCTACGAGCAGTACTTC	CASSLRTGTGTYEQYF
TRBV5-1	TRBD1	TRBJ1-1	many	TGCGCCAGCAGCCGCGAAACCAGGGGGTTCGCTTTCTTT	CASSRETRGFAFF
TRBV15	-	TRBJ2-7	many	TGTGCCACCAGCAGAGAAGCCAGGGTCGACTACGAGCAGTACTTC	CATSREARVDYEQYF
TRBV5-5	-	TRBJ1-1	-	TGTGCCAGCAGTCCCCAGGGCTCAGAAGCTTTCTTT	CASSPQGSEAFF
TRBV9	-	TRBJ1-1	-	TGTGCCAGCAGCGTCGGCGGGGGGGGCCTCACTGAAGCTTTCTTT	CASSVGGGGLTEAFF
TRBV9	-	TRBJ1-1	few	TGTGCCAGCAGCGTGGGACAATTGAACACTGAAGCTTTCTTT	CASSVGQLNTEAFF
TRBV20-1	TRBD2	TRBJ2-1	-	TGCAGTGCCGCGACTAGCGGGGGGATAAGTGAGCAGTTCTTC	CSAATSGGISEQFF
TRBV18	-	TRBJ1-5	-	TGTGCCAGCTCACCGTCGGGATTCAATAGCAATCAGCCCCAGCATTTT	CASSPSGFNSNQPQHF
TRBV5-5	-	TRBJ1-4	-	TGCGCCAGCAGATTAAGTTTCGGACAACCTGGGCGACTGTTTTTT	CASRLSFGQPGRLFF
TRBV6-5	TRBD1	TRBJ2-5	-	TGTGCCAGCAGAAACTCCGGGACAGGGGAAGAGACCCAGTACTTC	CASRNSGTGEETQYF
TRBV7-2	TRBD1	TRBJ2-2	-	TGTGCCAGCGGGCTTACAGGGGGCGCCGGGAGGGAGCTGTTTTTT	CASGLTGGAGRELFF
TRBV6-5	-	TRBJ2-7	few	TGTGCCAGCAGTACTCTAGTTTGGGAGCAGTACTTC	CASSTLVWEQYF
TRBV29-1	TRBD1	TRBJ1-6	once	TGCAGCGCTGGAGGGGGACAGGGGTCCAATTCACCCCTCCACTTT	CSAGGGQGSNSPLHF
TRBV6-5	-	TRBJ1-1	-	TGTGCCAGCAGAAGGGCAGGGGACTTTCTCGGCACTGAAGCTTTCTTT	CASRRAGDFLGTEAFF
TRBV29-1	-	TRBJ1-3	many	TGCAGCGTTCTCAACGGTGGAAACACCATATATTTT	CSVLNGGNTIYF
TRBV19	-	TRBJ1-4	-	TGTGCCAGCGGAGGGGATGAAAAACTGTTTTTT	CASGGDEKLFF
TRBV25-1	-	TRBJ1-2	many	TGTGCCAGCAGTTTGGCAGGGGCAGGCGATGGCTACACCTTC	CASSLAGAGDGYTF
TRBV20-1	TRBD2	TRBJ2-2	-	TGCAGTGCCCCGGGCGCTAGCGGGGGGGTAGGGGCCGGGGAGCTGTTTTTT	CSAPGASGGVGAGELFF
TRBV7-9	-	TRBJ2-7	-	TGTTCCAGCAGCTTAGGGGCGGGGTACCCCTACGAGCAGTACTTC	CSSSLGAGYPYEQYF
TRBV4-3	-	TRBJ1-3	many	TGCGCCAGCAGCCAGCTAAAGGCTGAAAACACCATATATTTT	CASSQLKAENTIYF
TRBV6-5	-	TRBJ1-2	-	TGTGCCAGCAGGACCGAGGATTTTAACTATGGCTACACCTTC	CASRTEDFNYGYTF
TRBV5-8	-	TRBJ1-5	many	TGTGCCAGCAGCTTTGGGGCTCAGAGTGATCAGCCCCAGCATTTT	CASSFGAQSDQPQHF
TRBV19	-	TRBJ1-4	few	TGTGCCAGTCTACGAGCGTCTAATGAAAAACCGTTTTTT	CASLRASNEKPFF
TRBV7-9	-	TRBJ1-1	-	TGCGCCAGCAGCCTAACCCCGGCGAACACTGAAGCTTTCTTT	CASSLTPANTEAFF
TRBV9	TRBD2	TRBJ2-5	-	TGTGCCAGCAGCGCCGCACTAGCGGGAGAAGAGACCCAGTACTTC	CASSAALAGEETQYF
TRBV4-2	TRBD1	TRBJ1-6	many	TGTGCCAGCAGCCAACACACCGGGACAGTAAATTCACCCCTCCACTTT	CASSQHTGTVNSPLHF
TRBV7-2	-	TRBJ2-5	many	TGTGCCAGCAGCCCCGAGAGGCGCACAGAGACCCAGTACTTC	CASSPERRTETQYF
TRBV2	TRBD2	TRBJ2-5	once	TGTGCCAGCAGCGGCCAGCTCAGGGACGCCGGGAGGGAGACCCAGTACTTC	CASSGQLRDAGRETQYF